This TCR beta chain was found in a study of type 1 and type 2 diabetes patients. PCR was run on genomic DNA. The TCR beta CDR3 region was amplified using 30 forward and 13 reverse primers. One entry per CDR3 protein results from TCRdb running MiXCR on the multiplex PCR reads. The sample has 270,000 or so distinct CDR3 sequences, more than 45% seen once; the top ten hold 12% to 15%. This clonotype was detected a few times. The sample was peripheral blood mononuclear cells (PBMCs). The receptor's source is a man aged 18 to 29 with type 2 diabetes.

This chain's CDR3 is CASSDPGQEVATNEKLFF. The CDR3 coding sequence is TGTGCCAGCAGTGACCCGGGACAGGAAGTTGCAACTAATGAAAAACTGTTTTTT. V and J are TRBV2 and TRBJ1-4, with 8 bases fitting TRBD1. The V segment lost 3 bases and the J segment 0 bases; nucleotides outside the gene matches: 9. CDR3 length: 18 amino acids. Germline V CDR1 and CDR2: SNHLY, FYNNEI.